This TCR beta chain originates from a study of OX40 agonist ivuxolimab in advanced cancers. Study in general: Patients received ivuxolimab, an agonistic anti-OX40 (CD134) antibody. A male proportion of 82.7% was recorded, with mean age about 62 years and range roughly 23 to 85.

This CDR3 comprises 16 residues. Germline values: CDR1 PRHDT, CDR2 FYEKMQ (reference sequence). J gave up 4 bases and V 6 bases, and 7 bases lay outside the gene matches. Using immunoSEQ multiplex PCR, the repertoire was profiled, and TCRdb retains in-frame clones only, with some absent. The sample lists 20,000 to 30,000 clones, approximately 85% occurring once. Specimen: CD4+ or CD8+ T cells sorted from blood, collected in a trial of the OX40 agonist ivuxolimab. This sequence joins TRBV13 and TRBJ2-1; TRBD2 aligns across 12 bases. The clonotype comes from an adult with an advanced solid tumor such as melanoma, head and neck, liver or kidney cancer. The CDR3 loop is CASSSGTSGYYNEQFF. The CDR3 nucleotides read TGTGCCAGCAGTTCCGGGACTAGCGGGTATTACAATGAGCAGTTCTTC. Complete variable domain (other parts from reference TRBV13 and TRBJ2-1): AAGVIQSPRHLIKEKRETATLKCYPIPRHDTVYWYQQGPGQDPQFLISFYEKMQSDKGSIPDRFSAQQFSDYHSELNMSSLELGDSALYFCASSSGTSGYYNEQFFGPGTRLTVL.